The sequence of this T cell receptor beta chain was determined in a study of OX40 agonist ivuxolimab in advanced cancers. Study-level points and caveats: Antigen specificity remained undetermined for the expanded peripheral T cells.

The assay was immunoSEQ multiplex PCR, and TCRdb's table has in-frame clones only and misses some. The sample contains more than 60,000 clones, roughly 85% of which appear only once. Patients were ineligible given autoimmune disease history or systemic immunosuppression. Germline V gene sequence: CDR1 LGHNA, CDR2 YNFKEQ. V shed 4 bases and J shed 0 bases, with 12 bases lying between them. CDR3 length: 16 amino acids. Concerning this clone itself: The antigen is not known.

Material: CD4+ or CD8+ T cells sorted from blood, obtained in a trial of the OX40 agonist ivuxolimab. The chain combines TRBV4-2 with TRBJ1-4; D is ambiguous. The source is an adult with an advanced solid tumor such as melanoma, head and neck, liver or kidney cancer. The CDR3 DNA follows: TGTGCCAGCAGCCGCGGGCAGGCGGCAACTAATGAAAAACTGTTTTTT. Protein sequence: CASSRGQAATNEKLFF.